This T cell receptor beta chain was retrieved from a study of cytomegalovirus exposure and HLA in healthy donors (dated by TCRdb to 2017 to 2019). At the level of the whole study: In an earlier analysis of several hundred of the donors, around 300 Gb of sequence data and 117 million unique TCR beta sequences from 180 million or so T cells were reported. An early release covering over 500 HLA-typed donors comprised about 300 gigabases of sequencing data and tens of millions of unique TCR sequences. Among the 398 genotyped donors, approximately 76% belonged to the genetic ancestry cluster associated with self-reported Caucasian donors. The study aimed to test whether cataloging public T cell receptors could reveal signatures of past pathogen exposure. The study used immunosequencing to profile the T cell repertoires of some 600 subjects and linked those repertoires to cytomegalovirus serostatus. Besides the first cohort of roughly 660 subjects, a separate validation cohort made up of over 95 different subjects was used. High-throughput TCR immunosequencing, statistical association of individual TCRs with disease status, and machine learning were combined to predict cytomegalovirus infection status. A later analysis re-analyzed previously published TCR beta repertoires from 550 to 700 donors and added high-resolution HLA genotyping to study TCR occurrence patterns. In the later analysis, no new phenotypic data were used to find candidate immune exposures; instead, reliance was placed on TCR beta sequences and their occurrence across donors. To decide whether each TCR beta V gene segment behaved as functional or pseudogenic, an earlier analysis of 587 of the donors relied on high-throughput TCR beta sequencing. Donor age, sex, ethnicity and CMV serostatus were compiled alongside the repertoire data. In a later genetic analysis, genome-wide SNP genotypes for about three fifths of the roughly 670 donors were used, and that subset was treated as a discovery cohort. Every repertoire in the discovery cohort had been generated on one and the same sequencing platform. HLA typing covered class I and class II loci at four-digit resolution. The number of donors typed differed by locus, with about 629-630 for A, B, C, DRB1 and DQB1, around 500 for DQA1, about 610 for DPA1, and over 400 for DPB1. A few DR-DQ haplotypes were treated as single units for association and clustering because of strong linkage in the cohort. Among over 350 genotyped donors of the cohort, an average of about 240,000 unique TCR beta nucleotide sequences were sequenced per donor, roughly a sixth of them non-productive. What the work shows at the level of the full study, not this receptor alone: The authors suggested that the approach could potentially be extended to other disease states and immunological phenotypes. Because the 87-base-pair reads could not distinguish some IMGT-functional V segments, including TRBV6-2 and TRBV6-3, those segments were excluded. The study listed 150 to 200 TCR beta chains as associated with cytomegalovirus. Correlated functional status among segregating V segments might reflect linkage disequilibrium, but an unknown experimental factor could not be ruled out. In vitro tests confirmed that a few of the cytomegalovirus-associated TCR beta chains recognize cytomegalovirus antigens. Roughly uniform sequencing depth across donors was assumed in presence/absence analyses, although this assumption may not hold. For the cohort, immune exposure information was limited to CMV serostatus. In a later analysis, several top co-occurrence clusters were reported to appear linked to parvovirus B19, influenza, CMV and Epstein-Barr virus. The earlier analysis of almost 600 of the donors excluded 15 to 20 rarely observed V segments, including chromosome 9 orphons, because counts were too low. The sequencing pipeline was judged likely to have produced a cluster of highly shared sequence variants as a technical artifact. In a later analysis, HLA-associated TCR beta chains were found to be more clonally expanded and to have lower generation probabilities than equally common non-associated chains. While some public TCRs were present in many individuals, most TCR sequences turned up only very rarely across donors. In a later genetic analysis, a missense DCLRE1C variant was associated with V-gene and J-gene trimming of TCR beta chains, and the association was replicated in an independent cohort. In a later analysis, around 17,000 TCR beta sequences were associated with specific HLA alleles at a false discovery rate of 0.05. Only TCR beta chains were sequenced in this cohort, and the absence of alpha or paired-chain data limited detectable features. When HLA alleles, especially DR and DQ, strongly co-occurred, TCR associations were difficult to assign to individual alleles. Cytomegalovirus status was reported to be diagnosed by the classifier with high specificity and sensitivity in both the original and validation cohorts. In a later analysis, TCR association rates were found to vary across HLA loci, with the most associated TCRs seen for DRB1 alleles and the fewest for HLA-C alleles. A later genetic analysis reported fewer N-insertions in productive TCRs among donors in an Asian-associated ancestry cluster than the roughly 620-donor mean. Most CMV-associated TCR beta chains appeared to be HLA-restricted in a later analysis, and the HLA associations seemed to be driven largely by CMV exposure. In an earlier analysis of 587 of the donors, most TCR beta V segments appeared in productive rearrangements about 87% or about 30% of the time, broadly matching IMGT annotations. A further reported finding was that TCR beta sequences accurately predicted the HLA-A and HLA-B alleles for most subjects in the first cohort. Because HLA typing was missing for some donors at each locus, association tests included only the typed subset.

The cohort consisted of 600 or so healthy bone marrow donors. Cohort members were all nominally healthy when sampled, although unrecorded immune exposures were likely present. The donor tested CMV seronegative, placing the donor among the roughly 340 seronegative members of the cohort. A peripheral blood sample was provided by each donor, and peripheral blood mononuclear cells were used for TCR beta sequencing. The Qiagen DNeasy Blood Extraction Kit was used to extract genomic DNA from the blood cell samples. Counted from cysteine to phenylalanine, this CDR3 has 22 amino acids. CDR3 DNA is the only sequence kept; it has 66 bases, read in frame from the first base. Germline trimming amounts to 6 bases on V and 1 base on J, with 24 as the count of junction bases outside the gene matches. In the germline V gene, CDR1 corresponds to MDHEN and CDR2 to SYDVKM. The library relied on the immunoSEQ multiplex PCR assay. The multiplex PCR relied on a mix of 60 forward primers for TCR Vbeta segments and 13 reverse primers for TCR Jbeta segments. The CDR3 region of rearranged TCR beta genes was amplified from genomic DNA with a multiplex PCR assay. The Illumina HiSeq System was used to sequence the amplified TCR beta libraries as 87-base-pair reads. The study's processing was this. A later analysis counted about 80 million unique TCR beta chains across the roughly 700 repertoires, and some 11 million of these chains were shared by at least two donors. Raw reads were error-corrected and collapsed into unique sequences by a nearest-neighbor algorithm in which closely related sequences were merged to remove PCR and sequencing errors. To assign V, D and J gene segments, CDR3 sequences were aligned to IMGT reference sequences. For a sequence to be retained, at least a six-nucleotide match to both a V gene segment and a J gene segment was required. A rearrangement was called productive if the CDR3 had no stop codons and remained in frame with V and J, and every other rearrangement was called non-productive. Following IMGT convention, CDR3 was defined as the stretch from the second conserved V-encoded cysteine to the conserved J-encoded phenylalanine. The earlier analysis of 500 to 750 of the donors excluded any sequence lacking an unambiguous match to a single V gene segment. In an earlier analysis of about 590 of the donors, a V segment was called functional when productive rearrangements were above 56.7%, and segregating when the standard deviation between donors exceeded 5%. To diagnose cytomegalovirus status from the catalog of TCR beta chain sequences, a statistical classification framework was built. In a later analysis, V and J genes were assigned by comparing TCR nucleotide sequences against IMGT/GENE-DB human TR gene sequences. The TCRdist pipeline was used in a later analysis to assign CDR3 sequences and most-parsimonious VDJ recombination scenarios. In a later analysis, each TCR beta chain was defined by its CDR3 amino acid sequence together with its V-gene family, and reads without a unique V-gene family were excluded. A later analysis removed 550 to 650 highly shared, low-generation-probability nucleotide sequences to deal with suspected cross-contamination and a sequencing artifact. In a later analysis, a clonal expansion index was calculated for each public chain from normalized within-repertoire ranks of inferred template counts. A later analysis computed generation probabilities with a VDJ recombination model fitted to out-of-frame rearrangements, and checked the results against IGoR. In a later analysis, hypergeometric tests were used to score TCR-TCR, TCR-HLA and TCR-CMV co-occurrence, with a repertoire-size bias correction applied to TCR pairs. A later analysis estimated false discovery rates by permuting HLA or CMV assignments 20 times. A later analysis grouped co-occurring TCRs with DBSCAN, adding TCRdist sequence similarity when clustering within HLA-allele-positive subsets. Repertoires with fewer than 30,000 or more than 120,000 public chains were left out of co-occurrence clustering, as were a handful of repertoires with anomalous nucleotide sharing. Drawn from immuneACCESS, this table holds only the in-frame rearrangements with V and J called that TCRdb kept. Clones are partly lost; checked studies trace under half to an unresolved V gene and leave the rest unexplained. V, J and clone size derive from that table, while D and trimming were established from the DNA sequence. The sample table holds around 130,000 clones, of which 75% to 90% were seen once. The ten most abundant clones make up approximately 2.1% of the sample.

Turning to this clone: Its antigen is unknown. Nothing much larger sits one base from this clone, and base qualities are not available.

The receptor was isolated from a man aged 30 to 39 in good health and CMV-seronegative. In this chain, TRBV28 is recombined with TRBJ2-6; 7 bases in the middle match TRBD1. The sample taken for sequencing was PBMCs. The CDR3 sequence is CASRPSPSRPGQHESGANVLTF. Read as DNA, the sequence is TGTGCCAGCAGACCCTCCCCGTCTCGGCCGGGACAGCACGAATCTGGGGCCAACGTCCTGACTTTC.